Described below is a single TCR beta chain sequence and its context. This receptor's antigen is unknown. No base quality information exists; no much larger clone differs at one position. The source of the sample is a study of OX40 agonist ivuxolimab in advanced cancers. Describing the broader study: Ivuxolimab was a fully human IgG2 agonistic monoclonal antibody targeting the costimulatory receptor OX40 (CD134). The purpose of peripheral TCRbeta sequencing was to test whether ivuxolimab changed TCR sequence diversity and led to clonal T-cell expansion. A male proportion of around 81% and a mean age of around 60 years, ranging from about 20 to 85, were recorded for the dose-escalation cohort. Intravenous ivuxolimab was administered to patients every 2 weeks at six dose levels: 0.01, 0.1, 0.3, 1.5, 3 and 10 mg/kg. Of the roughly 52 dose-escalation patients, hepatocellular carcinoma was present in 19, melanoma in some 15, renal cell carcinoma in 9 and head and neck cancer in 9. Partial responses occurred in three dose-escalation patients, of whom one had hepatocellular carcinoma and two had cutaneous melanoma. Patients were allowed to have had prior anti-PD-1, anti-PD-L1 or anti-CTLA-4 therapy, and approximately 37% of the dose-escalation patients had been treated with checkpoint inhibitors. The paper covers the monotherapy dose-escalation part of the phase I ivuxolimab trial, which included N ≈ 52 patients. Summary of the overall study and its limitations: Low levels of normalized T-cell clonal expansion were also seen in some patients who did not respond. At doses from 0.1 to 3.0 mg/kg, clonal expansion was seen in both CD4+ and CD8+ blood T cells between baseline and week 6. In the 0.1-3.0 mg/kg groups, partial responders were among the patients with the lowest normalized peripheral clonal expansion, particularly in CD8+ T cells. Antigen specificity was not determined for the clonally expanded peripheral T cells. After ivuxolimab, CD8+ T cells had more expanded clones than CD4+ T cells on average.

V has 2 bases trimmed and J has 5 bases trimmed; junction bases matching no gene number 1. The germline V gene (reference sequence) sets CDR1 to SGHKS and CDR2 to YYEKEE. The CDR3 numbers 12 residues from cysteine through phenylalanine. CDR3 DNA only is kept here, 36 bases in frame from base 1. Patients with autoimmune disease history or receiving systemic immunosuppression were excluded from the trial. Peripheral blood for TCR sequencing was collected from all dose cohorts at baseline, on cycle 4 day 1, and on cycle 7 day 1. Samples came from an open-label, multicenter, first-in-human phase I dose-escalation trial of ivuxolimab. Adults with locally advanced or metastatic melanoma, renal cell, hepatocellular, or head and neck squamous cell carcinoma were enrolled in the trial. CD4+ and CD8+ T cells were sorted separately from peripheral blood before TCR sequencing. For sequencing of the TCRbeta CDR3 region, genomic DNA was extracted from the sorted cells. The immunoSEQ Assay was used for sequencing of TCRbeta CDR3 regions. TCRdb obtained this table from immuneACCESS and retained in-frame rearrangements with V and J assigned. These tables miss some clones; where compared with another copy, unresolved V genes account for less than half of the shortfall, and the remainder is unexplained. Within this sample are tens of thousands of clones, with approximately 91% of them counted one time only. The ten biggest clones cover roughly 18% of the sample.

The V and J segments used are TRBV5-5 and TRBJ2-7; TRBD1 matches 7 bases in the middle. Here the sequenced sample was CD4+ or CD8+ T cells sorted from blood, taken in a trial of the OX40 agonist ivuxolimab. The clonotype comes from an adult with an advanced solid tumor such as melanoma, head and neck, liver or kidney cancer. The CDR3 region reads CASSFGTDEQYF. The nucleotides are TGTGCCAGCAGCTTCGGGACAGACGAGCAGTACTTC.